This T cell receptor (beta chain) was captured by sequencing in a study of T-cell reconstitution after alpha-beta-depleted transplantation in children. The study, taken as a whole, reports: The origin of high day-60 TCRbeta diversity in some patients lay in surviving recipient T cells and thymic progenitors. There were reportedly several hundred expanded graft clones from which alpha-beta T cells came about two months after transplant. Fresh T-cell production supplied most of the T-cell counts and diversity seen one year after transplant.

About this clonotype: Its antigen is undetermined.

Preparation of the TCRbeta library involved a method that used unique molecular identifiers. Each CDR3 protein gets one entry after TCRdb re-called the PCR reads with MiXCR. In the table there are about 980,000 distinct CDR3 sequences, roughly 29% of which are singletons. The CDR3 extends over 15 amino acids. V shed 2 bases and J shed 2 bases, with 10 bases lying between them. Germline CDR1 LNHNV, CDR2 YYDKDF (reference sequence). The chain combines TRBV15 with TRBJ2-1, with D possibly matching TRBD2 (5 bases). This specimen was PBMCs, mostly from graft donor cells, taken 360 days after TCRalphabeta/CD19-depleted stem cell transplant. The receptor comes from a boy less than two years old who had a stem cell transplant for SCID, so the T cells may come from the graft donor. The CDR3 bases are TGTGCCACCAGCAGAATGGACTCCACCTACAATGAGCAGTTCTTC. Translating gives CATSRMDSTYNEQFF.